This T cell receptor (beta chain) was identified in a study of CD8 T cells in Susac syndrome. Whole-study results and caveats: The study conceded that relatively few individuals underwent its TCR sequencing and HLA analysis.

Concerning this clonotype itself: Its antigen is as yet unknown.

CDR3 length: 16 amino acids. V gave up 5 bases and J gave up 4 bases, with 20 bases separating them. Germline assignment: CDR1 SGHVS and CDR2 FQNEAQ. Random hexamers served to reverse transcribe roughly 0.45 to 1 ug RNA. Amplification of TCR beta CDR3 across 54 Vbeta and 13 Jbeta was performed with immunoSEQ multiplex PCR. In TCRdb, the immunoSEQ multiplex PCR reads were re-called with MiXCR into one record per CDR3 protein. Among 90,000 to 150,000 distinct CDR3 sequences, around 90% were seen once, and the ten largest hold less than 0.15%. Controls were drawn from healthy donors and were matched for age and sex. Negative isolation was applied to CD8+ and CD4+ T cells, and FACS enrichment was applied to TEMRA cells.

The chain employs TRBV7-8 and TRBJ1-1; tentatively, D is TRBD1 (5 bases). This receptor was identified in a human donor in good health. Sequenced input: CD4+ T cells from PBMCs. The CDR3 region has the DNA TGTGCCAGCAGCCCATCCCAGGGAGGATTGGGCACTGAAGCTTTCTTT. It is translated as CASSPSQGGLGTEAFF. Variable domain in full (rest from reference TRBV7-8 and TRBJ1-1): GAGVSQSPRYKVAKRGQDVALRCDPISGHVSLFWYQQALGQGPEFLTYFQNEAQLDKSGLPSDRFFAERPEGSVSTLKIQRTQQEDSAVYLCASSPSQGGLGTEAFFGQGTRLTVV.